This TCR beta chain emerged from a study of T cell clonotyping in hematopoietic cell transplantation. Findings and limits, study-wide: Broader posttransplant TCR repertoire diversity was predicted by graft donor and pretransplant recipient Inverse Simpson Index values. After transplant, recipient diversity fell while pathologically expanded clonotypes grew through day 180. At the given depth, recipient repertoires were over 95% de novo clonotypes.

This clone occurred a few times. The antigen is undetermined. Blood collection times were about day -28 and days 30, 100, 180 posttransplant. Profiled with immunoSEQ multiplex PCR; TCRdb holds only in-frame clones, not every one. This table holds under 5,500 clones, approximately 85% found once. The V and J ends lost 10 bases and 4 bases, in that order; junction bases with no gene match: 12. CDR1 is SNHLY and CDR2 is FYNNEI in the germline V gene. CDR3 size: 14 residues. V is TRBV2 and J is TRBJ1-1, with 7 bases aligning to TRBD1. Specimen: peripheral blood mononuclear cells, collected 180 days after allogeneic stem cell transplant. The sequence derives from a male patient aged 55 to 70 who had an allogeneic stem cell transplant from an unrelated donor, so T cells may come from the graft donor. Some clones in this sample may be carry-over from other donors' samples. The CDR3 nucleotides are TGTGCCACCAAAGGGGGCAAGGGAACCACTGAAGCTTTCTTT. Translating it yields CATKGGKGTTEAFF.